A selection of T cell receptor beta chains follows, all from one sample in a study of shared clonotypes between healthy human individuals. Clones were read by immunoSEQ multiplex PCR, and TCRdb kept only the in-frame ones, dropping some. The table has some 700,000 clones, around 90% seen once. Sequencing input: memory CD8+ T cells from PBMCs. Receptor source: a man aged 18 to 29 in good health. Some clones in this sample may be carry-over from other donors' samples. The CDR3 runs from the conserved cysteine through the conserved F or W. The D gene is left open where the match is weak. Clone size is stated in some rows and not others, as once, few, many or a class when expanded.

J gene,clone size,V gene,D gene,CDR3 protein,CDR3 DNA
TRBJ2-7,NA,TRBV4-1,TRBD1,CASSLRQGMVGEQYF,TGCGCCAGCAGCCTCCGACAGGGGATGGTGGGGGAGCAGTACTTC
TRBJ2-3,NA,TRBV28,TRBD2,CASRYMAGGTDTQYF,TGTGCCAGCAGATACATGGCGGGAGGGACAGATACGCAGTATTTT
TRBJ2-5,NA,TRBV4-3,NA,CASSQDEARLQETQYF,TGCGCCAGCAGCCAAGATGAAGCGAGACTCCAAGAGACCCAGTACTTC
TRBJ2-1,NA,TRBV19,NA,CASSTSRGNEQFF,TGTGCCAGTAGTACTTCTAGAGGCAATGAGCAGTTCTTC
TRBJ2-3,NA,TRBV6-5,NA,CASHFRGSTDTQYF,TGTGCCAGCCACTTTAGGGGTAGCACAGATACGCAGTATTTT
TRBJ2-1,NA,TRBV7-8,TRBD2,CASSSGLASSHEQFF,TGTGCCAGCAGCTCTGGACTAGCCAGCTCCCATGAGCAGTTCTTC
TRBJ1-3,few,TRBV19,NA,CASTGIGNTIYF,TGTGCCAGTACGGGAATTGGAAACACCATATATTTT
TRBJ1-1,once,TRBV27,NA,CASKGQSPGVHMNTEAFF,TGTGCCAGCAAGGGTCAGTCGCCAGGGGTGCACATGAACACTGAAGCTTTCTTT
TRBJ1-5,NA,TRBV7-8,TRBD1,CASSLGRVSRDRALYSNQPQHF,TGTGCCAGCAGCTTAGGGCGAGTATCCCGGGACAGGGCCCTCTATAGCAATCAGCCCCAGCATTTT
TRBJ1-5,NA,TRBV6-6,NA,CASSYQKTGPQPQHF,TGTGCCAGCAGTTACCAAAAAACAGGGCCACAGCCCCAGCATTTT
TRBJ2-2,NA,TRBV9,NA,CASSAGGAGIPYGELFF,TGTGCCAGCAGCGCGGGGGGCGCAGGGATCCCCTACGGGGAGCTGTTTTTT
TRBJ1-2,NA,TRBV4-1,TRBD1,CASSQVIGQDRGYTF,TGCGCCAGCAGCCAAGTTATTGGACAGGACCGTGGCTACACCTTC
TRBJ2-2,NA,TRBV4-2,NA,CASSSQRGELFF,TGTGCCAGCAGCTCTCAACGTGGGGAGCTGTTTTTT
TRBJ1-1,NA,TRBV27,NA,CASTQGPHTEAFF,TGTGCCAGTACTCAGGGACCTCACACTGAAGCTTTCTTT
TRBJ2-1,once,TRBV9,NA,CASSPPDSSSYNEQFF,TGTGCCAGCAGCCCCCCGGACAGCTCCTCCTACAATGAGCAGTTCTTC
TRBJ1-6,NA,TRBV7-9,NA,CASSLGAKGTKNSPLHF,TGTGCCAGCAGCTTAGGTGCGAAGGGGACGAAGAATTCACCCCTCCACTTT
TRBJ2-7,NA,TRBV28,NA,CASSSEGATYEQYF,TGTGCCAGCAGTTCCGAGGGAGCAACCTACGAGCAGTACTTC
TRBJ2-1,few,TRBV28,NA,CASSSPDNEQFF,TGTGCCAGCAGCTCCCCGGACAATGAGCAGTTCTTC
TRBJ2-2,many,TRBV15,NA,CATSIDWAGELFF,TGTGCCACCAGCATAGATTGGGCCGGGGAGCTGTTTTTT
TRBJ2-7,NA,TRBV7-6,NA,CASSLGEGNEQYF,TGTGCCAGCAGCTTAGGTGAGGGGAACGAGCAGTACTTC
TRBJ2-1,NA,TRBV27,NA,CASSPRYSYNEQFF,TGTGCCAGCAGTCCCCGTTACTCCTACAATGAGCAGTTCTTC
TRBJ2-6,NA,TRBV25-1,NA,CASSGQSRANVLTF,TGTGCCAGCAGTGGACAAAGTCGGGCCAACGTCCTGACTTTC
TRBJ1-1,NA,TRBV27,TRBD1,CASSRSRDRAPEAFF,TGTGCCAGCAGTCGTTCGAGGGACAGAGCCCCCGAAGCTTTCTTT
TRBJ1-4,NA,TRBV29-1,TRBD1,CSVFGTDEKLFF,TGCAGCGTGTTTGGGACAGATGAAAAACTGTTTTTT
TRBJ2-1,NA,TRBV27,NA,CASIRRDNEQFF,TGTGCCAGCATCCGCAGAGACAATGAGCAGTTCTTC
TRBJ2-1,NA,TRBV28,TRBD2,CASRHVAGVVQFF,TGTGCCAGCAGACACGTAGCGGGAGTGGTGCAGTTCTTC
TRBJ2-5,NA,TRBV2,TRBD2,CAGAGGTSGRPQETQYF,TGTGCCGGGGCGGGAGGTACTAGCGGGAGACCCCAAGAGACCCAGTACTTC
TRBJ2-7,NA,TRBV28,TRBD2,CASGKGLAEIKYEQYF,TGTGCCAGCGGAAAAGGACTAGCGGAGATCAAGTACGAGCAGTACTTC
TRBJ2-3,NA,TRBV27,TRBD2,CASSSLRDYPPGPDTQYF,TGTGCCAGCAGTTCCCTCCGGGACTACCCACCGGGGCCCGATACGCAGTATTTT
TRBJ2-1,NA,TRBV10-3,NA,CAISEDRLHEQFF,TGTGCCATCAGTGAGGACAGGTTGCATGAGCAGTTCTTC
TRBJ1-5,NA,TRBV15,NA,CATSRDLEGVSNQPQHF,TGTGCCACCAGCAGAGATCTGGAGGGAGTGAGCAATCAGCCCCAGCATTTT
TRBJ2-6,NA,TRBV7-7,NA,CASSLDSSGANVLTF,TGTGCCAGCAGCTTGGACAGCTCTGGGGCCAACGTCCTGACTTTC
TRBJ1-4,NA,TRBV4-1,NA,CASSLMTYEKLFF,TGCGCCAGCAGCCTTATGACGTATGAAAAACTGTTTTTT
TRBJ1-5,NA,TRBV27,TRBD1,CASSPTGVDNQPQHF,TGTGCCAGCAGCCCAACAGGGGTGGACAATCAGCCCCAGCATTTT
TRBJ2-7,NA,TRBV10-2,TRBD2,CASSERVRGRYYEQYF,TGCGCCAGCAGTGAGCGGGTTCGCGGGAGGTACTACGAGCAGTACTTC
TRBJ1-4,NA,TRBV7-9,NA,CASSVRVENEKLFF,TGTGCCAGCAGCGTCAGGGTAGAAAATGAAAAACTGTTTTTT
TRBJ2-2,NA,TRBV27,TRBD2,CASSLLAGGSGELFF,TGTGCCAGCAGTTTATTAGCGGGAGGTTCCGGGGAGCTGTTTTTT
TRBJ2-2,NA,TRBV5-8,NA,CASSFSFTGELFF,TGTGCCAGCAGCTTTAGTTTTACCGGGGAGCTGTTTTTT
TRBJ1-5,once,TRBV5-1,TRBD1,CASSPTGAKPQHF,TGCGCCAGCAGCCCAACAGGGGCGAAGCCCCAGCATTTT
TRBJ2-7,NA,TRBV9,NA,CASSVGAGSYEQYF,TGTGCCAGCAGCGTAGGGGCCGGTTCCTACGAGCAGTACTTC
TRBJ2-3,NA,TRBV10-1,TRBD2,CASSPGLAGMATQYF,TGCGCCAGCAGTCCGGGACTAGCGGGAATGGCTACGCAGTATTTT
TRBJ2-3,once,TRBV28,NA,CASRDGSTDTQYF,TGTGCCAGCAGAGACGGGAGCACAGATACGCAGTATTTT
TRBJ2-2,NA,TRBV30,NA,CAWSRQGSTGELFF,TGTGCCTGGAGTAGGCAGGGTAGCACCGGGGAGCTGTTTTTT